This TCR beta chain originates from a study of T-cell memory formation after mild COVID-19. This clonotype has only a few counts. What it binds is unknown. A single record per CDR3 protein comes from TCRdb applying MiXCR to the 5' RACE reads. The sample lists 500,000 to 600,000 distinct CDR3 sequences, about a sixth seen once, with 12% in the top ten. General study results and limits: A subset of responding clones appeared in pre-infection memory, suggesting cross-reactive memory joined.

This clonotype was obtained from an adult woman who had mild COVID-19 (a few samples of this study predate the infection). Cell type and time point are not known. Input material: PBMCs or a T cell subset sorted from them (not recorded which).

CDR3 bases: TGTGCCATCAGTGAGTCTTTCCAGGGAGGATCCAATGAAAAACTGTTTTTT. Translating it yields CAISESFQGGSNEKLFF. The chain uses TRBV10-3 and TRBJ1-4, with a tentative D call TRBD1 (5 bases). Germline V gene sequence: CDR1 ENHRY, CDR2 SYGVKD. This CDR3 is built from 17 residues. V shed 0 bases and J shed 5 bases, with 16 bases lying between them.